These T cell receptor beta chains were read from a single sample in a study of vaccination effects on CD4 cells after COVID-19. Assay used: immunoSEQ multiplex PCR; TCRdb lists only in-frame clones, some missing. The sample carries fewer than 65,000 clones, around three quarters recorded once. These receptors have no known antigen. This sample comprised CD4+ T cells from PBMCs cultured with HCoV-OC43 spike peptides, obtained before COVID-19 vaccination. These receptors were obtained from a human donor who received a COVID-19 vaccine. Both conserved end residues are part of each CDR3. Fields, in order: CDR3 protein, CDR3 DNA, D gene, clone size, V gene, J gene. D genes are given only for firm matches. Size is omitted from some rows. Given values are once, few, many or a class for expanded clones.

CDR3aa: CASKEHTPLNTEAFF
CDR3nt: TGTGCCAGTAAGGAGCATACCCCCTTAAACACTGAAGCTTTCTTT
d_gene: -
abundance: -
v_gene: TRBV19
j_gene: TRBJ1-1

CDR3aa: CASSGLQGVNEQFF
CDR3nt: TGCGCCAGCAGCGGATTACAGGGTGTCAATGAGCAGTTCTTC
d_gene: -
abundance: few
v_gene: TRBV5-1
j_gene: TRBJ2-1

CDR3aa: CASSEGRGQETQYF
CDR3nt: TGTGCCAGCAGTGAGGGCAGGGGGCAAGAGACCCAGTACTTC
d_gene: TRBD1
abundance: -
v_gene: TRBV2
j_gene: TRBJ2-5

CDR3aa: CASSEQGVNYGYTF
CDR3nt: TGCGCCAGCAGTGAACAGGGGGTTAACTATGGCTACACCTTC
d_gene: TRBD1
abundance: -
v_gene: TRBV10-2
j_gene: TRBJ1-2

CDR3aa: CSDQADRYTEAFF
CDR3nt: TGCAGCGATCAGGCAGACAGATACACTGAAGCTTTCTTT
d_gene: -
abundance: once
v_gene: TRBV29-1
j_gene: TRBJ1-1

CDR3aa: CASSYQKEETQYF
CDR3nt: TGTGCCAGCAGCTACCAGAAGGAGGAGACCCAGTACTTC
d_gene: -
abundance: -
v_gene: TRBV7-3
j_gene: TRBJ2-5

CDR3aa: CASSAPNSPLHF
CDR3nt: TGCGCCAGCAGTGCGCCGAATTCACCCCTCCACTTT
d_gene: -
abundance: -
v_gene: TRBV10-2
j_gene: TRBJ1-6

CDR3aa: CASSGRLGNQPQHF
CDR3nt: TGTGCCAGCAGTGGGAGGCTCGGCAATCAGCCCCAGCATTTT
d_gene: -
abundance: -
v_gene: TRBV2
j_gene: TRBJ1-5

CDR3aa: CASSPREGSLNTEAFF
CDR3nt: TGTGCCAGCAGCCCTCGGGAGGGGAGCTTAAACACTGAAGCTTTCTTT
d_gene: -
abundance: -
v_gene: TRBV3-1/TRBV3-2
j_gene: TRBJ1-1

CDR3aa: CASSIRSGTGRETQYF
CDR3nt: TGTGCCAGCAGCATTAGGAGCGGGACCGGTCGGGAGACCCAGTACTTC
d_gene: TRBD2
abundance: -
v_gene: TRBV7-9
j_gene: TRBJ2-5

CDR3aa: CASSTRDRGYGYTF
CDR3nt: TGTGCCAGTAGTACCCGGGACAGGGGCTATGGCTACACCTTC
d_gene: TRBD1
abundance: -
v_gene: TRBV19
j_gene: TRBJ1-2